Presented here are 6 T cell receptor beta chains from one specimen sequenced in a study of molecular identifiers for immune sequencing clone quantification. TCRdb independently ran MiXCR on the PCR reads; one entry per CDR3 protein. The sample includes about 40,000 distinct CDR3 sequences, 18% of them seen just once. The material sequenced was naive CD8+ T cells from blood, with Jurkat cell RNA spiked in. Subset meaning: FACS-sorted CD8+CD4-CCR7+CD45RA+ naive T cells. These receptors were collected from a human donor in good health. Some libraries in this study had Jurkat cell RNA spiked in.

The genes are TRBV29-1 and TRBJ2-7, with TRBD2 identical over 11 bases. The CDR3 totals 13 residues. Trimming at V came to 4 bases and at J to 2 bases, leaving 1 base not matched to a gene. CDR1 and CDR2 (germline): SQVTM, ANQGSEA. The CDR3 loop reads CSVGLAGPYEQYF. CDR3 DNA: TGCAGCGTTGGACTAGCGGGACCCTACGAGCAGTACTTC.

The chain combines TRBV11-2 with TRBJ2-3, with 10 bases lining up with TRBD2. Germline lookup yields CDR1 SGHAT and CDR2 FQNNGV. There are 16 residues in the CDR3. V shed 2 bases and J 2 bases; nucleotides not matched to a gene: 4. The CDR3 region is CASSLLAGGDTDTQYF. In nucleotides, the CDR3 is TGTGCCAGCAGCTTATTAGCGGGAGGCGACACAGATACGCAGTATTTT.

This clonotype is medium-sized by share. This chain uses TRBV7-2 with TRBJ2-3; TRBD2 matches 9 bases. The CDR3 is made up of 18 amino acids. Per germline, CDR1 SGHTA and CDR2 FQGNSA. V was pared by 2 bases and J by 4 bases, with 13 bases of the junction left unmatched. In DNA form, the CDR3 reads TGTGCCAGCAGCTTAAGGCCGCGGGGGGGACTAGAATCAGATACGCAGTATTTT. It specifies CASSLRPRGGLESDTQYF.

This clonotype was counted many times. The chain employs TRBV3-1 and TRBJ2-7; 10 bases agree with TRBD1. This CDR3 region has 13 residues. Losses at the gene ends were 4 bases for V and 4 bases for J; bases not matched to a gene: 1. Looked up from germline, CDR1 is LGHDT and CDR2 is YNNKEL (reference sequence). The CDR3 reads CASSRDRGYEQYF. CDR3 DNA: TGTGCCAGCAGCCGGGACAGGGGTTACGAGCAGTACTTC.

The rearrangement uses TRBV11-2 and TRBJ2-7, with D unclear. The length of the CDR3 is 12 residues. V shed 3 bases and J shed 4 bases, with 7 bases lying between them. CDR1 is SGHAT, CDR2 FQNNGV, per germline. CDR3 DNA sequence: TGTGCCAGCAGCTTTGTCCGGTACGAGCAGTACTTC. Protein sequence: CASSFVRYEQYF.

The chain has TRBV7-2 and TRBJ2-7; a weak D match, TRBD2 (6 bases). The V gene's germline CDR1 is SGHTA and CDR2 FQGNSA. Between the trimmed V and J ends, which lost 3 bases and 3 bases, there was a span of 12 bases. This CDR3 spans 14 amino acids. As DNA, the CDR3 is TGTGCCAGCAGCTTTTCCGGGGGAGTCTACGAGCAGTACTTC. It yields the protein CASSFSGGVYEQYF. Full variable domain (missing parts from reference TRBV7-2 and TRBJ2-7): GAGVSQSPSNKVTEKGKDVELRCDPISGHTALYWYRQSLGQGLEFLIYFQGNSAPDKSGLPSDRFSAERTGGSVSTLTIQRTQQEDSAVYLCASSFSGGVYEQYFGPGTRLTVT.